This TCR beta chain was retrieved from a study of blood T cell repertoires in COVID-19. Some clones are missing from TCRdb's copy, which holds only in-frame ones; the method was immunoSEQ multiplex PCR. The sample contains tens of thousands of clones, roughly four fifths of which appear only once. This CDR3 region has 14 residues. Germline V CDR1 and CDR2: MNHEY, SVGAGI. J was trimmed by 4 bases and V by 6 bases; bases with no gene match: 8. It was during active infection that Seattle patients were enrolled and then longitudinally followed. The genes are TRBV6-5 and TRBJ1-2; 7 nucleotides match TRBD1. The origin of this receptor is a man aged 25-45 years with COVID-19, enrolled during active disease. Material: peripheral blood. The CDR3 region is CASRATGELYGYTF. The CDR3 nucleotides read TGTGCCAGCAGAGCAACAGGGGAACTCTATGGCTACACCTTC.